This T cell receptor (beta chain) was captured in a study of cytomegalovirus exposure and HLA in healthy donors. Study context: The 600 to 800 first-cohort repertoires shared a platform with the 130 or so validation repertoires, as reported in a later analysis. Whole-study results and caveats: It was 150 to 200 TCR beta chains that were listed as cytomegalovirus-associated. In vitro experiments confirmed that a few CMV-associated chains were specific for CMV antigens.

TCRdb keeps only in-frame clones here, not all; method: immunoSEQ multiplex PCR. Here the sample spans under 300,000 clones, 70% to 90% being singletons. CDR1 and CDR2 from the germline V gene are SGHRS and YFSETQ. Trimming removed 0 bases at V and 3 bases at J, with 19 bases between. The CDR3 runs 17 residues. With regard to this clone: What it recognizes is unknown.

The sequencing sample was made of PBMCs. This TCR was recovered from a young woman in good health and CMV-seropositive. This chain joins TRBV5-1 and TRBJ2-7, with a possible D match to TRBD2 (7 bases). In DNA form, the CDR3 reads TGCGCCAGCAGCTTGGCCGGGGGGCGGGACTCCGACTACGAGCAGTACTTC. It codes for CASSLAGGRDSDYEQYF.